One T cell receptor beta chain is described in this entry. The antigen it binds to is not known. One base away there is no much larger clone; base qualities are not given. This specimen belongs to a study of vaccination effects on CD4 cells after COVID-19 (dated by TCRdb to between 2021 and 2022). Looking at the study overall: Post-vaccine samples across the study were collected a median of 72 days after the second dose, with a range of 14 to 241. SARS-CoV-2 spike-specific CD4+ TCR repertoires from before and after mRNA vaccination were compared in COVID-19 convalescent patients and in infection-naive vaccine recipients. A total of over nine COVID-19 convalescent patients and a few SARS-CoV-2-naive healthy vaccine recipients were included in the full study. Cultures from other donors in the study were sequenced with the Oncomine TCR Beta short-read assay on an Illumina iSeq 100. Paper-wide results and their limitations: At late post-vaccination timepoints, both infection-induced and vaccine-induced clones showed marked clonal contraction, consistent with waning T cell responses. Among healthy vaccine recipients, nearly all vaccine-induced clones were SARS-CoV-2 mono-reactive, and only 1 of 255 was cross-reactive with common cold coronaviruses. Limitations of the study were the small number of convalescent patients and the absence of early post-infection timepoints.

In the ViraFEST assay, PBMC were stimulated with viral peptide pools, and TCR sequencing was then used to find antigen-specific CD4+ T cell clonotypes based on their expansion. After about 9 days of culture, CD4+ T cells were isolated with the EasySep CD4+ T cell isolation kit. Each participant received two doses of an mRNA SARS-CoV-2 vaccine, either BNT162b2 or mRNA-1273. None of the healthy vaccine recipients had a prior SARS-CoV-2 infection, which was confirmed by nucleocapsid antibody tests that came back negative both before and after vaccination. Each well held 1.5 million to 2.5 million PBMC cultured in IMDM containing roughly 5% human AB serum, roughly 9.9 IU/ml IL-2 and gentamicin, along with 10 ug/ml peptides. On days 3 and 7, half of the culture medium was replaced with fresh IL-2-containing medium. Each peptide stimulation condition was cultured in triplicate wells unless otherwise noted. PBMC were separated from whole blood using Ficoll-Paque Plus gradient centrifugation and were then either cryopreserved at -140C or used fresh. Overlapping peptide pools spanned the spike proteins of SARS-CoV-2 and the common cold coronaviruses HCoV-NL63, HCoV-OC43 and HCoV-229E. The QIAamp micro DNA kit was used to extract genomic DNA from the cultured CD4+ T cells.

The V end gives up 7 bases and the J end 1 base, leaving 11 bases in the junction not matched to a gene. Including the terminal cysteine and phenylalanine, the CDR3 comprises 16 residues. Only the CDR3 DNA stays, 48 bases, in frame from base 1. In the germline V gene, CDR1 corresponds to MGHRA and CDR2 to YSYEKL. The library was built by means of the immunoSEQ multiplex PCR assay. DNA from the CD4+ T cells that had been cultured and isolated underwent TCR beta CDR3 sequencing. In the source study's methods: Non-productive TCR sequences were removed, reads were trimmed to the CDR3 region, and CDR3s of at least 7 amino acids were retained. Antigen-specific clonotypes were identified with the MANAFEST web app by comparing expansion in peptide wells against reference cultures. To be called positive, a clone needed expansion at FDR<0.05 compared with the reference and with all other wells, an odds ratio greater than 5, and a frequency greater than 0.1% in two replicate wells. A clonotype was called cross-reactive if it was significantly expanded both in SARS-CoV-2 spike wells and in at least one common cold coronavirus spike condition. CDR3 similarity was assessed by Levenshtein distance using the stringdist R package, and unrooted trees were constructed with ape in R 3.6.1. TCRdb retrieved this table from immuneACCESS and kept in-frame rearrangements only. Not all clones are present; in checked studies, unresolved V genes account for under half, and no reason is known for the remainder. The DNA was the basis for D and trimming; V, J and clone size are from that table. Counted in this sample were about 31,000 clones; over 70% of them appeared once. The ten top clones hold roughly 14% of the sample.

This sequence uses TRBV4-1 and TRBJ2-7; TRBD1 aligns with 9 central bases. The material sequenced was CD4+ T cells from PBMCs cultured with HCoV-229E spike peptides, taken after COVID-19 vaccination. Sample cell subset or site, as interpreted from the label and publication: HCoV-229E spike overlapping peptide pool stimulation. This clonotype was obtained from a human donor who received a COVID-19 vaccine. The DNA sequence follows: TGCGCCAGCAAAATAGACACGGGGACAGGGTCCTACGAGCAGTACTTC. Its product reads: CASKIDTGTGSYEQYF.